The 8 T cell receptor beta chains below come from one sample, sequenced in a study of siplizumab effects on memory and regulatory T cells (dated by TCRdb to about 2019). Libraries were built with the immunoSEQ multiplex PCR assay. Not all clones reach the TCRdb copy of this immuneACCESS table, which keeps in-frame sequences only. Checked studies attribute under half of the gap to unresolved V genes and leave the rest unexplained. Counted in this sample were roughly 100,000 clones; 93% of them appeared once. About 0.34% of the sample rests with the top ten. Sequenced input: CD4+ T cells sorted from blood. Source of these receptors: a human donor in good health.

This clone was recorded only once. V usage is TRBV5-1 and J usage is TRBJ2-5, with D possibly TRBD1 on 6 matching bases. The CDR3 runs 15 residues. The V gene lost 5 bases and the J gene lost 0 bases, with 14 bases spanning the gap. The germline CDR1 and CDR2 sequences are SGHRS and YFSETQ. The CDR3 nucleotides read TGCGCCAGCAGGGTCACAGGGCATGACCAAGAGACCCAGTACTTC. This translates into CASRVTGHDQETQYF. Full variable domain (remainder filled in from reference TRBV5-1 and TRBJ2-5): KAGVTQTPRYLIKTRGQQVTLSCSPISGHRSVSWYQQTPGQGLQFLFEYFSETQRNKGNFPGRFSGRQFSNSRSEMNVSTLELGDSALYLCASRVTGHDQETQYFGPGTRLLVL.

The V and J genes are TRBV5-4 and TRBJ2-7, with TRBD2 identical over 10 bases. Germline CDR1 reads SGHNT; CDR2 reads YYREEE (reference sequence). V gave up 4 bases and J gave up 3 bases; unmatched junction bases: 10. CDR3 length: 16 amino acids. The CDR3 loop reads CASSGLSSGRRYEQYF. In DNA form, the CDR3 reads TGTGCCAGCAGCGGACTATCTAGCGGGAGACGCTACGAGCAGTACTTC.

This clone is a singleton in its sample. The rearrangement joins TRBV6-5 to TRBJ1-2; tentatively, D is TRBD1 (6 bases). The V end was cut by 6 bases, the J end by 7 bases, with 15 bases between. Germline V lookup: CDR1 MNHEY, CDR2 SVGAGI. This CDR3 contains 13 residues. The CDR3 here is CASSPTRGPGYTF. CDR3 sequence (DNA): TGTGCCAGCAGCCCTACTCGGGGGCCTGGCTACACCTTC.

J is TRBJ2-7 and V is TRBV7-9; 8 positions match TRBD1. This CDR3 contains 14 residues. With V trimmed by 6 bases and J by 0 bases, 4 bases remained unmatched. Germline V lookup: CDR1 SEHNR, CDR2 FQNEAQ (reference sequence). CDR3: CASSFGTGSYEQYF. CDR3 DNA: TGTGCCAGCAGTTTCGGGACAGGCTCCTACGAGCAGTACTTC.

This clone was found a few times. The rearrangement joins TRBV25-1 to TRBJ1-3, with no clear D. Trimming took off 3 bases at V and 0 bases at J, with 15 bases between the two ends. This CDR3 contains 17 residues. Germline CDR1 reads MGHDK; CDR2 reads SYGVNS. CDR3 residues: CASSDVRPTRSGNTIYF. CDR3 bases: TGTGCCAGCAGTGACGTAAGACCAACTCGCTCTGGAAACACCATATATTTT.

The rearrangement links TRBV10-3 to TRBJ1-5; 8 bases are shared with TRBD1. V gave up 8 bases and J gave up 6 bases; unmatched junction bases: 21. This CDR3 contains 18 residues. Germline CDR1 ENHRY, CDR2 SYGVKD. This chain's CDR3 is CAIVDLLNRTGRTQPQHF. CDR3 nucleotide sequence: TGTGCCATCGTCGACCTCCTTAACCGGACAGGGCGAACTCAGCCCCAGCATTTT.

The V call is TRBV19, the J call TRBJ1-6; unclear D gene. V shed 3 bases and J shed 3 bases, with 6 bases lying between them. The CDR3 totals 14 residues. CDR1 and CDR2 (germline): LNHDA, SQIVND (reference sequence). The CDR3 DNA sequence: TGTGCCAGTAGTATGGCTAACTATAATTCACCCCTCCACTTT. Translating gives CASSMANYNSPLHF.

The count of this clone is one. The V call is TRBV19, the J call TRBJ2-5, with 8 bases matching TRBD2. This CDR3 is 15 amino acids long. Germline CDR1 LNHDA, CDR2 SQIVND (reference sequence). J lost 2 bases, V lost 5 bases, and 7 bases had no gene match. CDR3 amino acids: CASSPGGGWQETQYF. CDR3 nucleotide sequence: TGTGCCAGTAGTCCCGGGGGGGGTTGGCAAGAGACCCAGTACTTC.